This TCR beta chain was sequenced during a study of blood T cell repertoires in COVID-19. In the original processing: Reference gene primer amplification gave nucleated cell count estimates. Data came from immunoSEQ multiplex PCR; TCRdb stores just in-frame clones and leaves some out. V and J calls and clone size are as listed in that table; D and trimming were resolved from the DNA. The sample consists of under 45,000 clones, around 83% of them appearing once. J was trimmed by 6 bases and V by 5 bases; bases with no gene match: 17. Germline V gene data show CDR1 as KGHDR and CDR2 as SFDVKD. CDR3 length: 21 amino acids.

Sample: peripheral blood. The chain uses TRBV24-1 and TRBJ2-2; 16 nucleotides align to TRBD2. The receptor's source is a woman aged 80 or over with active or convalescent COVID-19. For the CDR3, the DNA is TGTGCCACCAGTGCCCCCCCGGGACTAGCGGGAGGGCCCAGTAGGGCCGGGGAGCTGTTTTTT. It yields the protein CATSAPPGLAGGPSRAGELFF.